This record covers a single TCR beta chain. Trimming removed 5 bases from V and 6 bases from J, with 11 bases in between. Germline loops: CDR1 SQVTM, CDR2 ANQGSEA. This CDR3 spans 12 amino acids. RNA transcripts provided the source from which TCR beta CDR3 regions were amplified. The HTBI primer set was used in a first-round RT-PCR of the TCR CDR3. TCRdb called the multiplex PCR reads again in MiXCR, with one record for every CDR3 protein. The data contain 450,000 to 650,000 distinct CDR3 sequences, roughly 15% of them singletons. This sample is drawn from a study of T cells in Graves' hyperthyroidism and ophthalmopathy.

The clonotype originates from a woman aged 18-29 years with Graves' ophthalmopathy. The gene calls are TRBV29-1 and TRBJ2-1; D uncertain. The sequencing sample was made of blood. For the CDR3, the DNA is TGCAGCGTTATTAGATTGGGCAATGAGCAGTTCTTC. Translation gives CSVIRLGNEQFF.